These 10 T cell receptor beta chains share one sample of origin, sequenced in a study of blood T cell repertoires in COVID-19. Method: immunoSEQ multiplex PCR; TCRdb's copy keeps in-frame clones and lacks some. The table shows tens of thousands of clones, with about 91% occurring only once. The sequenced sample consisted of peripheral blood. The receptors originated from a human donor in a cohort sampled during active COVID-19.

V gene TRBV5-4 combines with J gene TRBJ2-3, with TRBD1 identical over 8 bases. CDR3 length equals 16 residues. The V segment lost 9 bases and the J segment 6 bases; nucleotides outside the gene matches: 18. The V gene's germline CDR1 is SGHNT and CDR2 YYREEE (reference sequence). This chain's CDR3 is CAISVLGGRQGDTQYF. For the CDR3, the DNA is TGTGCCATCTCAGTTTTGGGGGGCCGACAGGGGGATACGCAGTATTTT. The variable domain in full, with the rest retrieved from reference TRBV5-4 and TRBJ2-3, is ETGVTQSPTHLIKTRGQQVTLRCSSQSGHNTVSWYQQALGQGPQFIFQYYREEENGRGNFPPRFSGLQFPNYSSELNVNALELDDSALYLCAISVLGGRQGDTQYFGPGTRLTVL.

The chain has TRBV11-2 and TRBJ2-7, with unresolved D. The CDR3 runs to 13 residues. CDR1 and CDR2 (germline): SGHAT, FQNNGV. V gave up 0 bases and J gave up 3 bases, with 6 bases separating them. Here the CDR3 reads CASSLDSGYEQYF. In nucleotides, the CDR3 is TGTGCCAGCAGCTTAGATAGTGGCTACGAGCAGTACTTC.

V usage is TRBV4-2 and J usage is TRBJ1-2; 8 nucleotides align to TRBD1. This CDR3 comprises 16 residues. Germline CDR1 is LGHNA and CDR2 is YNFKEQ. The V segment lost 1 base and the J segment 1 base; nucleotides outside the gene matches: 5. Here the CDR3 DNA reads TGTGCCAGCAGCCAAGGGGGACAGGTTTTTAACTATGGCTACACCTTC. It is translated as CASSQGGQVFNYGYTF.

The chain has TRBV3-1 (or the pseudogene TRBV3-2) and TRBJ1-3, with D maybe TRBD1 (6 bases). The CDR3 is made up of 16 amino acids. Germline V gene lookup returns CDR1 LGHDT and CDR2 YNNKEL (reference sequence). Trimming pared 4 bases from V and 0 bases from J, leaving 13 bases between. CDR3: CASSPGVLYSGNTIYF. Written as DNA, the CDR3 is TGTGCCAGCAGCCCAGGGGTCCTATACTCTGGAAACACCATATATTTT.

The rearrangement joins TRBV28 to TRBJ2-1; D possibly corresponds to TRBD2 (8 bases). Germline V gives CDR1 MDHEN, CDR2 SYDVKM. V was clipped by 1 base and J by 10 bases, with 20 bases between them. The CDR3 totals 16 residues. CDR3 in DNA: TGTGCCAGCAGTTTATCGGGAGGGGGCTGGAGGGGAGAGCAGTTCTTC. Translation gives CASSLSGGGWRGEQFF. Combining the CDR3 with reference TRBV28 and TRBJ2-1 gives the whole variable domain DVKVTQSSRYLVKRTGEKVFLECVQDMDHENMFWYRQDPGLGLRLIYFSYDVKMKEKGDIPEGYSVSREKKERFSLILESASTNQTSMYLCASSLSGGGWRGEQFFGPGTRLTVL.

The chain carries TRBV6-5 and TRBJ1-1; 7 positions agree with TRBD1. The V segment lost 5 bases and the J segment 6 bases; nucleotides outside the gene matches: 6. The CDR3 has 13 amino acids. From germline, CDR1 is MNHEY and CDR2 SVGAGI. CDR3 sequence: CASSPQGIAEAFF. The CDR3, as DNA: TGTGCCAGCAGTCCACAGGGGATCGCTGAAGCTTTCTTT.

V and J are TRBV4-1 and TRBJ2-1; a possible D gene is TRBD2 (6 bases). The CDR3 length is 17 residues. The germline V and J ends were trimmed by 1 base and 4 bases, with 17 bases remaining between them. The germline V gene has CDR1 MGHRA and CDR2 YSYEKL. The CDR3 bases are TGCGCCAGCAGCCAAGTGTGGGGGGACCTACTGTACAATGAGCAGTTCTTC. The encoded protein is CASSQVWGDLLYNEQFF.

This sequence joins TRBV24-1 and TRBJ2-3; D uncertain. The DNA matches TRBJ1-5 better at its end, which makes the J call doubtful. The CDR3 is made up of 15 amino acids. CDR1 and CDR2 (germline): KGHDR, SFDVKD. CDR3 in amino acids: CATSRREGNTDTQHF. The CDR3 DNA reads as TGTGCCACCAGTCGGCGGGAGGGAAACACAGATACGCAGCATTTT.

The chain links TRBV9 to TRBJ1-2, with 8 bases identical to TRBD1. The J segment lost 5 bases and the V segment lost 6 bases, leaving 9 bases of the junction unmatched. The CDR3 totals 14 residues. CDR1 SGDLS and CDR2 YYNGEE come from the germline V gene. The DNA for the CDR3 is TGTGCCAGCAATCCGTTCGGGACAGGATATGGCTACACCTTC. It yields the protein CASNPFGTGYGYTF.

The V gene is TRBV2, the J gene TRBJ1-5, with no clear D. V shed 6 bases and J shed 6 bases, with 12 bases lying between them. Germline V CDR1 and CDR2: SNHLY, FYNNEI. The CDR3 is made up of 13 amino acids. The CDR3 DNA is TGTGCCAGCAGCGGACTCAGCGGTCAGCCCCAGCATTTT. Translated: CASSGLSGQPQHF.